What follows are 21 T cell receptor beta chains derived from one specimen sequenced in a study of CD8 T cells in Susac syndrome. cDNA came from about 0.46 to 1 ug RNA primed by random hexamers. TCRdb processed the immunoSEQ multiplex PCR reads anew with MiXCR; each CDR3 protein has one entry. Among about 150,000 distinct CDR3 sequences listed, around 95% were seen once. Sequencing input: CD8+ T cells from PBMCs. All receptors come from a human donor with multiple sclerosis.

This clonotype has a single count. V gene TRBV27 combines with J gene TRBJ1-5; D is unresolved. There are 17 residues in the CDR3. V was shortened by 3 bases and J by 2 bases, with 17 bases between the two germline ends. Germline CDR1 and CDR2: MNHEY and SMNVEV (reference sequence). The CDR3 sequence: CASSLRYELVRNQPQHF. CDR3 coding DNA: TGTGCCAGCAGTTTGAGATACGAGCTAGTGCGCAATCAGCCCCAGCATTTT.

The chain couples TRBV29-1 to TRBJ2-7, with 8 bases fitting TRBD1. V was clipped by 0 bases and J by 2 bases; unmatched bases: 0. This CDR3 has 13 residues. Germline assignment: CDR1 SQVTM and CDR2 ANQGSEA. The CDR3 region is CSVEEQGAYEQYF. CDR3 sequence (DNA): TGCAGCGTTGAAGAACAGGGGGCCTACGAGCAGTACTTC.

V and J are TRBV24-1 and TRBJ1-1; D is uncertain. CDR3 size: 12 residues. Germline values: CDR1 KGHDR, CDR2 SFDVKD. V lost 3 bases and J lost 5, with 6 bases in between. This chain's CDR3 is CATSDGRTEAFF. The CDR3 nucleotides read TGTGCCACCAGTGATGGCCGGACTGAAGCTTTCTTT.

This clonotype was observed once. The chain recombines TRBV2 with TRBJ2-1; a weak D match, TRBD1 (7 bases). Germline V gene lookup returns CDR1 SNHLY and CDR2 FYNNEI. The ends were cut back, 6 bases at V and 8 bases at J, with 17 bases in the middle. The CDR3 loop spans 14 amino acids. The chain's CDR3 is CASSWQGGPDEQFF. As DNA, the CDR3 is TGTGCCAGCAGCTGGCAGGGGGGCCCCGATGAGCAGTTCTTC.

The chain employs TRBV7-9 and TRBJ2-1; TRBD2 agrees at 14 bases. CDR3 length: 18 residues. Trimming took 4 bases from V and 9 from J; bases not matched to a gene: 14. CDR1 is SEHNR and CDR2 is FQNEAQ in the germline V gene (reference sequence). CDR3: CASSSRAQTSGGVGEQFF. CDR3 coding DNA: TGTGCCAGCAGCTCTCGCGCCCAGACTAGCGGGGGGGTAGGTGAGCAGTTCTTC.

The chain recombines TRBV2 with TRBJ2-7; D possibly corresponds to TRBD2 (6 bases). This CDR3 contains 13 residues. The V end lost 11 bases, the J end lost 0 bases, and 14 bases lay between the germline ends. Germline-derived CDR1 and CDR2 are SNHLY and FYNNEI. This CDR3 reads CAYGGASSYEQYF. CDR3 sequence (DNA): TGTGCCTACGGCGGGGCAAGCTCCTACGAGCAGTACTTC. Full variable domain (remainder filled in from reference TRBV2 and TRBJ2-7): EPEVTQTPSHQVTQMGQEVILRCVPISNHLYFYWYRQILGQKVEFLVSFYNNEISEKSEIFDDQFSVERPDGSNFTLKIRSTKLEDSAMYFCAYGGASSYEQYFGPGTRLTVT.

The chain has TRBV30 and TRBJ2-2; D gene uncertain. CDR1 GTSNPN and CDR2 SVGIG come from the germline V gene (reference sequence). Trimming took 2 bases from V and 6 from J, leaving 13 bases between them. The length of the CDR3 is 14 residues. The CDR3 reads CAWSPSPLPGELFF. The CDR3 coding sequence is TGTGCCTGGAGTCCCAGCCCCTTACCCGGGGAGCTGTTTTTT.

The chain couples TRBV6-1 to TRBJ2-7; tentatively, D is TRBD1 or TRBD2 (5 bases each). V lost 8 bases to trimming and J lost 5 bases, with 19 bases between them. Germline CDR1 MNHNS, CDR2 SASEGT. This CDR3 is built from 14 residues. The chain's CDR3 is CASGTLLGVDEQYV. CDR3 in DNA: TGTGCCAGCGGAACCTTACTGGGGGTCGACGAGCAGTACGTC.

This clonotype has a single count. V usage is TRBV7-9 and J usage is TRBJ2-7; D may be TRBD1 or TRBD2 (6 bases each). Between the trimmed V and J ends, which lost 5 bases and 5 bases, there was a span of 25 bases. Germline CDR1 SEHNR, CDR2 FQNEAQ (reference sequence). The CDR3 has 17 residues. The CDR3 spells CASSRGEKRAARDEQYF. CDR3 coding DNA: TGTGCCAGCAGCAGGGGGGAGAAGAGGGCCGCGCGTGACGAGCAGTACTTC. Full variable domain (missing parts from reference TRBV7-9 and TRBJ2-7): DTGVSQNPRHKITKRGQNVTFRCDPISEHNRLYWYRQTLGQGPEFLTYFQNEAQLEKSRLLSDRFSAERPKGSFSTLEIQRTEQGDSAMYLCASSRGEKRAARDEQYFGPGTRLTVT.

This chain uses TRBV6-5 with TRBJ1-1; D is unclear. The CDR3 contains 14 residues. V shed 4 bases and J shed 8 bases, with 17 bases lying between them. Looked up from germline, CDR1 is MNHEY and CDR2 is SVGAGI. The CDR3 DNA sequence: TGTGCCAGCAGTTCGGGGTCTTGGACCTTCGAAGCTTTCTTT. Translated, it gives CASSSGSWTFEAFF.

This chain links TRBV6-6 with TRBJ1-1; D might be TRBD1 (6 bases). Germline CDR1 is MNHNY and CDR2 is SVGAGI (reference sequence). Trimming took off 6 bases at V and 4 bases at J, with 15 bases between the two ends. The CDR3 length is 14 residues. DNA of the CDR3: TGTGCCAGCAGACACTGGGACACAAGCACTGAAGCTTTCTTT. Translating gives CASRHWDTSTEAFF.

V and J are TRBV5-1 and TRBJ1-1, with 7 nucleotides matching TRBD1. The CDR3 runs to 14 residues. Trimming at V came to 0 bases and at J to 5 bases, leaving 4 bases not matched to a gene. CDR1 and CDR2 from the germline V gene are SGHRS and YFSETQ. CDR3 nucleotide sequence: TGCGCCAGCAGCTTGGGGACAGGCCCAACTGAAGCTTTCTTT. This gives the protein CASSLGTGPTEAFF.

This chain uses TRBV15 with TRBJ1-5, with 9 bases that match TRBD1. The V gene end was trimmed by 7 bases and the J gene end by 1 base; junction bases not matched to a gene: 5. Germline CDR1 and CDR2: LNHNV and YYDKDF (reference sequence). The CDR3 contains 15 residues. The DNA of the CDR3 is TGTGCCACCAAGACAGGGGGAAGGAGCAATCAGCCCCAGCATTTT. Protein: CATKTGGRSNQPQHF.

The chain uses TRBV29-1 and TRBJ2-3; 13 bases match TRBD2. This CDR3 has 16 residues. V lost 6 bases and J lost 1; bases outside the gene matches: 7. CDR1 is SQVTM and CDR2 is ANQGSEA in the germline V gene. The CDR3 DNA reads TGCAGCGTGACCGAGACTAGCGGGGGGCGCACAGATACGCAGTATTTT. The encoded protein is CSVTETSGGRTDTQYF.

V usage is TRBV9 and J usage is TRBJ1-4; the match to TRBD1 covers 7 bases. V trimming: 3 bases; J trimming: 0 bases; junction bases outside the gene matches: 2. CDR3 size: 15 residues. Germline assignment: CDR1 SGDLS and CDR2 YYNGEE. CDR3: CASSGGTATNEKLFF. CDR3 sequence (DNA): TGTGCCAGCAGCGGGGGGACAGCAACTAATGAAAAACTGTTTTTT.

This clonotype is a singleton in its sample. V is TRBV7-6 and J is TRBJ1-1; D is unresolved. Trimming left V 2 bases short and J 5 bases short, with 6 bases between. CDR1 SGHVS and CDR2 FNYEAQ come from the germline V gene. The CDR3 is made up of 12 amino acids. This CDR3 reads CASSLLGTEAFF. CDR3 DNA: TGTGCCAGCAGCTTACTTGGGACTGAAGCTTTCTTT.

CDR3: CSVSRDTGELFF. The CDR3 DNA sequence: TGCAGCGTATCCAGGGACACCGGGGAGCTGTTTTTT. The genes are TRBV29-1 and TRBJ2-2, with D tentatively TRBD1 (5 bases). The CDR3 is 12 residues long. CDR1 is SQVTM and CDR2 is ANQGSEA in the germline V gene. Trimming cost V 6 bases and J 3 bases, with 8 bases left between them.

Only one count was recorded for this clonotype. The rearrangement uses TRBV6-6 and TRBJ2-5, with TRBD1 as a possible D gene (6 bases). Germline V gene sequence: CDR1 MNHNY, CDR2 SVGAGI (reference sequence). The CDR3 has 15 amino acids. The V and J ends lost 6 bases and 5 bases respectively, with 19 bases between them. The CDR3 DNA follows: TGTGCCAGCAGCCCACAGGGACCGACCACGGAGACCCAGTACTTC. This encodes CASSPQGPTTETQYF.

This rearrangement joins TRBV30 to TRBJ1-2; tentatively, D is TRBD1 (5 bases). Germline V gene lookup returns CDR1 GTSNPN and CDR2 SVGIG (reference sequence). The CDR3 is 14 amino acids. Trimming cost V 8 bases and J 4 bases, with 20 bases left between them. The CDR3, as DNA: TGTGCCCACTCCCCCTCAGGGACCAGCTATGGCTACACCTTC. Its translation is CAHSPSGTSYGYTF. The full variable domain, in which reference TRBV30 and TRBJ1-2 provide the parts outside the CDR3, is SQTIHQWPATLVQPVGSPLSLECTVEGTSNPNLYWYRQAAGRGLQLLFYSVGIGQISSEVPQNLSASRPQDRQFILSSKKLLLSDSGFYLCAHSPSGTSYGYTFGSGTRLTVV.

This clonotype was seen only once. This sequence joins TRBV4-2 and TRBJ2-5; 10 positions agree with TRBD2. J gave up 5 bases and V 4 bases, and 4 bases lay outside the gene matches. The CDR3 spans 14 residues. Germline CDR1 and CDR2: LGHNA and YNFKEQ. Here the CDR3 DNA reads TGTGCCAGCAGCCCTCTAGCGGGGGACGAGACCCAGTACTTC. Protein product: CASSPLAGDETQYF.

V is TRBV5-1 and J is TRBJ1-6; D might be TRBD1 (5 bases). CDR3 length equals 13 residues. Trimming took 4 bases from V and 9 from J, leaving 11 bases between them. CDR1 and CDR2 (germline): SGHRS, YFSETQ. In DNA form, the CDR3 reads TGCGCCAGCAGCCGGGGGAACGGTTCACCCCTCCACTTT. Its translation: CASSRGNGSPLHF.